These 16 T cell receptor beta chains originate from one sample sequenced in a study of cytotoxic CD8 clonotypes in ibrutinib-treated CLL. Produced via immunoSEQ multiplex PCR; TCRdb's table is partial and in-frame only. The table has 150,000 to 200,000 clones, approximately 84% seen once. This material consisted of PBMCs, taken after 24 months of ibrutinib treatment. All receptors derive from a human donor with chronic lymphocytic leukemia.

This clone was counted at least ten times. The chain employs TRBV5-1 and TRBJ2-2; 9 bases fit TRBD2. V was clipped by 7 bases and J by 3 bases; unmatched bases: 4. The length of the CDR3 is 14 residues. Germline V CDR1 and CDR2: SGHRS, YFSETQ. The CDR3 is CASRLAGDTGELFF. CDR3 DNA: TGCGCCAGCCGGTTAGCGGGGGACACCGGGGAGCTGTTTTTT. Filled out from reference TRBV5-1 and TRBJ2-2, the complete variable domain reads KAGVTQTPRYLIKTRGQQVTLSCSPISGHRSVSWYQQTPGQGLQFLFEYFSETQRNKGNFPGRFSGRQFSNSRSEMNVSTLELGDSALYLCASRLAGDTGELFFGEGSRLTVL.

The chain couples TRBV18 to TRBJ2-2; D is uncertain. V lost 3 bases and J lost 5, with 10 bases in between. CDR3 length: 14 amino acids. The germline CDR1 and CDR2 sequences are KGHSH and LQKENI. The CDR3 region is CASSPLVGTGELFF. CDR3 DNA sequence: TGTGCCAGCTCACCCCTCGTAGGAACCGGGGAGCTGTTTTTT.

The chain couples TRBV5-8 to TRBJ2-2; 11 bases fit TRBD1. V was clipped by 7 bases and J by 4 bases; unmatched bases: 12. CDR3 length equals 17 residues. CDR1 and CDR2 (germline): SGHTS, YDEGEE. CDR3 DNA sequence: TGTGCCAGCTCCTCCGGGCCCGGGACAGGGGGCACCGGGGAGCTGTTTTTT. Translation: CASSSGPGTGGTGELFF.

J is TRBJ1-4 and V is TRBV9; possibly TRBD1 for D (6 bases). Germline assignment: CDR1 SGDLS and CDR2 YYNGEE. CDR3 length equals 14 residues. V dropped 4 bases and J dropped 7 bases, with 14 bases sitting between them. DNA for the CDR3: TGTGCCAGCAGCTCCCCGGAAGGGGGTGAAAAACTGTTTTTT. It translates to CASSSPEGGEKLFF.

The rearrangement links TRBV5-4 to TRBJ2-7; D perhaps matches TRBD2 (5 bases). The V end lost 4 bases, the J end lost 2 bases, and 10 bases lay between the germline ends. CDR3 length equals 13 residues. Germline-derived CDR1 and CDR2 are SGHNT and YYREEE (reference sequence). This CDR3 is CASSDGNTYEQYF. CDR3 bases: TGTGCCAGCAGCGACGGGAATACCTACGAGCAGTACTTC.

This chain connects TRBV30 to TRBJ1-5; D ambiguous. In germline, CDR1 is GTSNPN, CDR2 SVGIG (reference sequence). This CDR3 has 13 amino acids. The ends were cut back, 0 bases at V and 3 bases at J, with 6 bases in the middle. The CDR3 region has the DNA TGTGCCTGGAGTGTACAGCCCAATCAGCCCCAGCATTTT. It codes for CAWSVQPNQPQHF.

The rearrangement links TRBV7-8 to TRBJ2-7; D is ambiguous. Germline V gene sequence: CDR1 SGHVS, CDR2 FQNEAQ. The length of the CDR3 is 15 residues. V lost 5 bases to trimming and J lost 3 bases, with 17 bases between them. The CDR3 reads CASSHHSQQIYEQYF. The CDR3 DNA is TGTGCCAGCAGCCACCATAGCCAGCAGATCTACGAGCAGTACTTC.

The CDR3 nucleotides read TGCGCCAGCAGCCTAATTGTCCAAGGGACTAATGAAAAACTGTTTTTT. Translating it yields CASSLIVQGTNEKLFF. V and J are TRBV5-1 and TRBJ1-4; D remains unclear. The germline V and J ends were trimmed by 4 bases and 2 bases, with 15 bases remaining between them. CDR3 length: 16 residues. CDR1 is SGHRS, CDR2 YFSETQ, per germline.

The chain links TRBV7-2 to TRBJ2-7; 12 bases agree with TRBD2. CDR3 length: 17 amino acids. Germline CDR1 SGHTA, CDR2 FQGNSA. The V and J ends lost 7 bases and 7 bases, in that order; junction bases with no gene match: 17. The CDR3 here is CASTYVTSGSLRGEQYF. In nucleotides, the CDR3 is TGTGCCAGCACCTACGTGACTAGCGGGAGCCTCAGGGGGGAGCAGTACTTC.

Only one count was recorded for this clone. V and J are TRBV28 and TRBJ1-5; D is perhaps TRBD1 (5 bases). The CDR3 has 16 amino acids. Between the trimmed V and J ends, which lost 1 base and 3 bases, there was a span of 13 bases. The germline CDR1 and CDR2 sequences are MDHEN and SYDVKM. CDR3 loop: CASSLYPLGVNQPQHF. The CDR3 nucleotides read TGTGCCAGCAGTTTATACCCGTTGGGGGTCAATCAGCCCCAGCATTTT.

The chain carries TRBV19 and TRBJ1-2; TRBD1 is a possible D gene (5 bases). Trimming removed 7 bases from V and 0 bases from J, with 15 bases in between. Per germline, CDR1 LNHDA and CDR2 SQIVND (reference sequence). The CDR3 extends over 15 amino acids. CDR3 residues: CASTLGLLANYGYTF. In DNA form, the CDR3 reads TGTGCCAGTACCCTGGGGCTTTTAGCTAACTATGGCTACACCTTC.

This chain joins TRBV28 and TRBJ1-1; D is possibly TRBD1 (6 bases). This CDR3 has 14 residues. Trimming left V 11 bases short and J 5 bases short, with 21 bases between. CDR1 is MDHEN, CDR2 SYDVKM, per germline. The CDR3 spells CAAIQGGVGTEAFF. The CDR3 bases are TGTGCCGCGATACAAGGGGGGGTTGGGACTGAAGCTTTCTTT.

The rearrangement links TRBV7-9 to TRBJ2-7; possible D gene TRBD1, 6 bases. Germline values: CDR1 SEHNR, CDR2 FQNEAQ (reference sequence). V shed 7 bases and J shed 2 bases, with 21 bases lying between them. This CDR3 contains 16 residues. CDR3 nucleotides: TGTGCCAGCAACTCCCCCACCGGGACACAACCCTACGAGCAGTACTTC. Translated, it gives CASNSPTGTQPYEQYF.

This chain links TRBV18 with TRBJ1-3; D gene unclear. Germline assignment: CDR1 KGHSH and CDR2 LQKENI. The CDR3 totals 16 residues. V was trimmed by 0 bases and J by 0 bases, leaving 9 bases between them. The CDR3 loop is CASSPPSRNSGNTIYF. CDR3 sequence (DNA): TGTGCCAGCTCACCACCGAGCCGGAACTCTGGAAACACCATATATTTT.

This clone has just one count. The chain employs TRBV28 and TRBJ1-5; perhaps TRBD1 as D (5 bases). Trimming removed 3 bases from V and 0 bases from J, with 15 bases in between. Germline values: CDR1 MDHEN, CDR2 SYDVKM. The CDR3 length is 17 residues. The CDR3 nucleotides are TGTGCCAGCAGTTTCTCTGGGGCAGGGAGTAGCAATCAGCCCCAGCATTTT. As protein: CASSFSGAGSSNQPQHF.

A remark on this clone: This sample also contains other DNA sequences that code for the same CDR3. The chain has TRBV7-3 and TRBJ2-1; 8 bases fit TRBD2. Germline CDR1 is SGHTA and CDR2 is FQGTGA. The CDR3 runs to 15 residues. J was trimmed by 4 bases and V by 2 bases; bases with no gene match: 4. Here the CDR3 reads CASSLGLAGYNEQFF. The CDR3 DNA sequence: TGTGCCAGCAGCTTAGGGCTAGCGGGTTACAATGAGCAGTTCTTC.